This paragraph covers one TCR beta chain sequence. Its target antigen remains unknown. There are no base qualities to consult, and no much larger clone falls within one base. RNA was extracted using the RNeasy kit, and roughly 0.45 to 1 microgram was reverse transcribed with random hexamers. The immunoSEQ multiplex PCR assay, covering 54 Vbeta and 13 Jbeta segments, was used to amplify TCR beta CDR3 regions. PCR amplification bias was corrected using a synthetic template baseline for primer optimization and computational correction. Processing in the source paper ran as follows. Reads were annotated to V, D and J genes per IMGT and analyzed with immunoSEQ Analyzer, keeping only productive sequences. Clonality was calculated as one minus the Shannon entropy normalized by log2 of the number of productive unique sequences. Public and private clones were assessed among the 100 most prevalent clones of each patient and control. Clones were defined as Susac-specific when absent from the healthy and MS cohorts, from 1052 published viral clones and from other ImmuneACCESS disease sequences. TCRdb trimmed the raw reads at Q25, called clones with MiXCR and kept productive beta chains. Here each entry gathers all rows of one CDR3 protein and keeps the most common genes and DNA. The V and J calls come from TCRdb's annotation, not from the publication. Counted in this sample were some 300,000 distinct CDR3 sequences; about 89% of them appeared once. Of the sample, less than 0.2% is held by the ten largest clones.

This record belongs to a study of CD8 T cells in Susac syndrome (dated by TCRdb to about 2019). Describing the broader study: The study used repertoire sequencing to test whether antigen drove CD8+ T cell activation and differentiation in Susac syndrome. Clonality of the CD8+ T cell repertoire was compared between about a dozen healthy donors, roughly 14 Susac syndrome patients and roughly 15 multiple sclerosis patients. The investigation overall reported the following: The number of individuals in the TCR sequencing and HLA analysis was recognized as being relatively small.

High-throughput TCR beta sequencing profiled peripheral blood CD8+ and CD4+ T cells from healthy donors, Susac syndrome patients and multiple sclerosis patients. The multiple sclerosis controls were treatment-naive patients whose relapsing-remitting disease, either stable or active, fulfilled the revised McDonald criteria. Bulk CD8+ and CD4+ T cells were purified by magnetic negative isolation, while CD8+ TEMRA cells were enriched using FACS. Blood was collected in EDTA tubes and processed within 24 hours, with PBMCs isolated through density gradient centrifugation. PBMCs intended for TCR sequencing were cryopreserved in liquid nitrogen and thawed later in a water bath at 37 degrees C. A purity of at least 90% was achieved for sorted or isolated CD4+, CD8+ and CD8+ TEMRA cells. The CDR3 starts with the cysteine, ends with the phenylalanine, and has 14 residues. Just the 42-base CDR3 DNA is kept, in frame starting at base 1. Trimming takes 3 bases from V and 7 bases from J, and the germline ends sit 15 bases apart. CDR1 and CDR2 were assigned from the germline V gene as SNHLY and FYNNEI.

Sequenced: CD8+ T cells from PBMCs. This TCR came from a human donor with multiple sclerosis. This chain is built from TRBV2 and TRBJ1-2, with a tentative D gene TRBD1 over 5 matching bases. CDR3 region: CASSDGFGASGYTF. The DNA sequence follows: TGTGCCAGCAGTGATGGCTTCGGGGCCAGTGGCTACACCTTC.